The TCR beta chain under discussion was sequenced for a study of T cell responses to AZD1222 COVID-19 vaccine listed by TCRdb under 2021. Notes on the research overall: Because spike-specific TCR depth and breadth did not differ between the two schedules, AZD1222 recipients who got a second dose at roughly 4 weeks were pooled with those who got a second dose at roughly 12 weeks. TCR sequencing covered approximately 230 trial participants: 200 to 220 given two doses of AZD1222 and approximately 26 given two doses of MenACWY control vaccine. Trial participants were enrolled by age into 18-55, 56-69 and 70-plus year subgroups, with 148, 28 and 57 TCR-sequenced participants respectively. Study-wide findings and limitations: Vaccine-associated CD4 TCRs spanned the whole spike protein, with dominant responses in regions 160-218 and 743-854. Epitopes outside the regions mutated in the B.1.351 and B.1.1.7 variants were reportedly recognized by nearly half of the unique spike-specific TCRs. Conclusions about previously exposed vaccinees are limited, since just 6 or 7 AZD1222 recipients were seropositive for SARS-CoV-2 at baseline. Because no samples from the day 14 peak response were available, repertoires could be characterized only after the peak T cell response. The 56-69-year group was small, and its depth increase did not reach significance, likely because of low power. After two AZD1222 doses, spike-specific TCR breadth and depth were significantly higher than at day 0 and than in MenACWY recipients. Participants were mostly white British and included more females than males, and it was suggested by the authors that clonal diversity may have been underestimated.

This sample's time point label indicates: baseline before first vaccination. Vaccinee samples were obtained from the UK trials COV001 and COV002, which included a single-blind randomized controlled phase 2/3 trial of AZD1222 (ChAdOx1 nCoV-19) in healthy adults. For TCRbeta chain sequencing, PBMC samples from trial participants were taken at day 0 and at day 28 after the second dose. The CDR3 regions of human TCRbeta chains were analyzed by immunosequencing. Processing in the source paper ran as follows. Repertoire TCRs were checked for matches against a reference library of SARS-CoV-2-specific TCRs that had been generated using the MIRA antigen-specificity platform. Breadth was defined as the fraction of unique TCRs that were SARS-CoV-2-associated, and depth was defined as the fraction of total T cells that were SARS-CoV-2-associated. Using the MIRA data, each spike-specific TCR was assigned both to the spike region to which the TCR was reactive and to a CD4 or CD8 class. Log10-transformed breadth and depth values were compared by one-way ANOVA with Sidak's multiple comparisons tests. The table was pulled from immuneACCESS by TCRdb, which kept in-frame rearrangements only. Such tables lose some clones; where checked, under half of the loss comes from unresolved V genes, and the rest has no known cause. V, J and clone size are those of that table, while D and trimming were read from the DNA. The sample table records about 140,000 clones; roughly 92% of these occur just once. Jointly, the top ten make up roughly 1.8% of the sample.

V is reduced by 5 bases and J by 1 base, leaving a spacing of 24 bases between them. The CDR1 and CDR2 encoded by the germline V gene (reference sequence) are MNHEY and SMNVEV. From its cysteine to its phenylalanine, the CDR3 spans 18 amino acids. CDR3 DNA is the only sequence kept; it has 54 bases, read in frame from the first base. Notes on this clone: This clone's antigen is unknown. The sample holds no much larger clone one base away, and base qualities are not on file.

This chain is built from TRBV27 and TRBJ2-7; TRBD2 could be the D gene, as 6 bases match. The sequencing here drew on peripheral blood, taken on day 0 of AZD1222 vaccination. The TCR sequence derives from an adult in good health. The bases are TGTGCCAGCAGTCCCGAGTCCGGACTTTCGGCGGGGTCCTACGAGCAGTACTTC. Its translation is CASSPESGLSAGSYEQYF.